This is a list of T cell receptor beta chains from one sample in a study of somatic mutations in cytotoxic T cells in rheumatoid arthritis. This table comes from immunoSEQ multiplex PCR, and its TCRdb copy is limited to in-frame clones, with some not included. The sample lists about 8,200 clones, roughly 70% occurring once. Sequenced input: CD8+ T cells sorted from blood. The receptors originated from an adult with rheumatoid arthritis. The CDR3 runs from the conserved cysteine through the conserved F or W. D genes are given only for firm matches. Clone size, where shown, is once, few, many, or a class for clones that have expanded.

abundance: few
d_gene: -
v_gene: TRBV7-3
j_gene: TRBJ2-1
CDR3aa: CASSLTGGGNEQFF
CDR3nt: TGTGCCAGCAGCTTAACAGGGGGAGGGAATGAGCAGTTCTTC

abundance: once
d_gene: -
v_gene: TRBV7-3
j_gene: TRBJ2-4
CDR3aa: CASSPILDKGANIQYF
CDR3nt: TGTGCCAGCAGCCCGATACTAGATAAGGGTGCAAACATTCAGTACTTC

abundance: -
d_gene: TRBD1
v_gene: TRBV6-5
j_gene: TRBJ1-1
CDR3aa: CASSPGGGTEAFF
CDR3nt: TGTGCCAGCAGTCCAGGGGGTGGGACTGAAGCTTTCTTT

abundance: -
d_gene: -
v_gene: TRBV5-4
j_gene: TRBJ2-7
CDR3aa: CASSPTYEQYF
CDR3nt: TGTGCCAGCAGCCCAACCTACGAGCAGTACTTC

abundance: -
d_gene: -
v_gene: TRBV7-3
j_gene: TRBJ1-2
CDR3aa: CASSSRGRGGYGYTF
CDR3nt: TGTGCCAGCAGCTCCAGGGGACGGGGAGGATACGGCTACACCTTC

abundance: -
d_gene: TRBD2
v_gene: TRBV28
j_gene: TRBJ2-7
CDR3aa: CASSVTLAGGAEEQYF
CDR3nt: TGTGCCAGCAGTGTAACACTAGCGGGAGGGGCGGAGGAGCAGTACTTC

abundance: -
d_gene: -
v_gene: TRBV5-8
j_gene: TRBJ1-1
CDR3aa: CASSLRVGHTEAFF
CDR3nt: TGTGCCAGCAGCTTACGGGTTGGACACACTGAAGCTTTCTTT

abundance: -
d_gene: -
v_gene: TRBV10-3
j_gene: TRBJ1-3
CDR3aa: CAISEPFLRPNPGNTIYF
CDR3nt: TGTGCCATCAGTGAGCCCTTTTTAAGACCGAACCCTGGAAACACCATATATTTT

abundance: -
d_gene: -
v_gene: TRBV5-4
j_gene: TRBJ1-1
CDR3aa: CASSFRQENTEAFF
CDR3nt: TGTGCCAGCAGCTTTCGACAGGAGAACACTGAAGCTTTCTTT

abundance: -
d_gene: TRBD1
v_gene: TRBV7-9
j_gene: TRBJ2-5
CDR3aa: CASSSGTGHLQETQYF
CDR3nt: TGTGCCAGCAGCTCCGGGACAGGACACCTCCAAGAGACCCAGTACTTC

abundance: -
d_gene: -
v_gene: TRBV7-8
j_gene: TRBJ2-5
CDR3aa: CASSSRDPLYQETQYF
CDR3nt: TGTGCCAGCAGCTCCCGGGACCCCTTGTACCAAGAGACCCAGTACTTC

abundance: -
d_gene: TRBD2
v_gene: TRBV5-1
j_gene: TRBJ2-3
CDR3aa: CASSLAGTSGGDTQYF
CDR3nt: TGCGCCAGCAGCTTGGCCGGGACTAGCGGGGGGGATACGCAGTATTTT

abundance: -
d_gene: -
v_gene: TRBV4-2
j_gene: TRBJ2-3
CDR3aa: CASSQGTASHHPDTQYF
CDR3nt: TGTGCCAGCAGCCAGGGGACGGCGTCTCATCATCCAGATACGCAGTATTTT

abundance: -
d_gene: TRBD1
v_gene: TRBV28
j_gene: TRBJ2-7
CDR3aa: CASGHRDSYYEQYF
CDR3nt: TGTGCCAGCGGGCATCGGGACAGTTACTACGAGCAGTACTTC

abundance: once
d_gene: -
v_gene: TRBV12-5
j_gene: TRBJ2-7
CDR3aa: CASGYGTLSSYEQYF
CDR3nt: TGTGCTAGTGGTTACGGGACTTTGAGCTCCTACGAGCAGTACTTC

abundance: -
d_gene: TRBD2
v_gene: TRBV27
j_gene: TRBJ2-1
CDR3aa: CASSLSTSGSTEQFF
CDR3nt: TGTGCCAGCAGTTTATCGACTAGCGGGAGCACTGAGCAGTTCTTC

abundance: -
d_gene: TRBD1
v_gene: TRBV5-6
j_gene: TRBJ2-7
CDR3aa: CASRRTGSYEQYF
CDR3nt: TGTGCCAGCCGACGGACAGGCTCCTACGAGCAGTACTTC

abundance: -
d_gene: -
v_gene: TRBV9
j_gene: TRBJ2-1
CDR3aa: CASSVNPSEPSSYNEQFF
CDR3nt: TGTGCCAGCAGCGTAAATCCGTCGGAACCGAGCTCCTACAATGAGCAGTTCTTC

abundance: -
d_gene: -
v_gene: TRBV29-1
j_gene: TRBJ1-1
CDR3aa: CSVVPLAGPTEAFF
CDR3nt: TGCAGCGTTGTTCCCCTCGCAGGGCCCACTGAAGCTTTCTTT

abundance: -
d_gene: -
v_gene: TRBV7-3
j_gene: TRBJ2-7
CDR3aa: CASSLRASAIYEQYF
CDR3nt: TGTGCCAGCAGCTTAAGGGCTAGCGCTATCTACGAGCAGTACTTC

abundance: -
d_gene: -
v_gene: TRBV7-9
j_gene: TRBJ2-5
CDR3aa: CASSRGSALQETQYF
CDR3nt: TGTGCCAGTTCGAGGGGGTCGGCCCTACAAGAGACCCAGTACTTC

abundance: -
d_gene: -
v_gene: TRBV6-6
j_gene: TRBJ1-5
CDR3aa: CASSYLQGSNQPQHF
CDR3nt: TGTGCCAGCAGTTACTTACAGGGTAGCAATCAGCCCCAGCATTTT

abundance: -
d_gene: -
v_gene: TRBV27
j_gene: TRBJ1-6
CDR3aa: CASSWGGHDLHF
CDR3nt: TGTGCCAGCAGTTGGGGGGGACACGACCTCCACTTT

abundance: few
d_gene: -
v_gene: TRBV7-3
j_gene: TRBJ2-3
CDR3aa: CASSPGPRGIGDTQYF
CDR3nt: TGTGCCAGCAGCCCCGGTCCCCGGGGGATTGGAGATACGCAGTATTTT

abundance: -
d_gene: -
v_gene: TRBV9
j_gene: TRBJ1-1
CDR3aa: CASSVAGNTEAFF
CDR3nt: TGTGCCAGCAGCGTAGCCGGAAACACTGAAGCTTTCTTT

abundance: -
d_gene: -
v_gene: TRBV5-6
j_gene: TRBJ2-5
CDR3aa: CASSLLGQAMPQYF
CDR3nt: TGTGCCAGCAGCTTATTAGGTCAGGCGATGCCCCAGTACTTC

abundance: -
d_gene: -
v_gene: TRBV7-2
j_gene: TRBJ1-5
CDR3aa: CASSLGHLSNQPQHF
CDR3nt: TGTGCCAGCAGCTTGGGACACCTCAGCAATCAGCCCCAGCATTTT

abundance: -
d_gene: -
v_gene: TRBV27
j_gene: TRBJ1-2
CDR3aa: CASSLSEGTLYGYTF
CDR3nt: TGTGCCAGCAGTTTATCTGAGGGGACTCTCTATGGCTACACCTTC

abundance: -
d_gene: TRBD2
v_gene: TRBV4-2
j_gene: TRBJ2-3
CDR3aa: CASSRQPRGEGGDTQYF
CDR3nt: TGTGCCAGCAGCCGGCAACCTCGGGGGGAGGGCGGAGATACGCAGTATTTT

abundance: -
d_gene: TRBD2
v_gene: TRBV7-9
j_gene: TRBJ2-7
CDR3aa: CASSSKTGGHEQYF
CDR3nt: TGTGCCAGCAGTTCGAAAACGGGGGGACACGAGCAGTACTTC

abundance: -
d_gene: TRBD1
v_gene: TRBV2
j_gene: TRBJ2-7
CDR3aa: CASRAWDRGSYEQYF
CDR3nt: TGTGCCAGCAGGGCTTGGGACAGGGGTTCCTACGAGCAGTACTTC

abundance: -
d_gene: TRBD2
v_gene: TRBV11-1
j_gene: TRBJ2-1
CDR3aa: CASSLDGGAYNEQFF
CDR3nt: TGTGCCAGCAGCTTAGACGGGGGGGCCTACAATGAGCAGTTCTTC

abundance: -
d_gene: -
v_gene: TRBV5-4
j_gene: TRBJ2-3
CDR3aa: CASSLGPTSTDTQYF
CDR3nt: TGTGCCAGCAGCTTGGGCCCTACTAGCACAGATACGCAGTATTTT

abundance: -
d_gene: TRBD1
v_gene: TRBV12-5
j_gene: TRBJ2-7
CDR3aa: CASGLETRRDSAYEQYF
CDR3nt: TGTGCTAGTGGTTTGGAAACCCGACGGGACAGCGCCTACGAGCAGTACTTC

abundance: -
d_gene: -
v_gene: TRBV4-2
j_gene: TRBJ1-5
CDR3aa: CASSLEGVSNQPQHF
CDR3nt: TGTGCCAGCAGCCTTGAGGGGGTTAGCAATCAGCCCCAGCATTTT

abundance: -
d_gene: TRBD1
v_gene: TRBV7-9
j_gene: TRBJ1-1
CDR3aa: CASSKGQYTEAFF
CDR3nt: TGTGCCAGCAGCAAGGGACAGTACACTGAAGCTTTCTTT

abundance: -
d_gene: TRBD2
v_gene: TRBV6-5
j_gene: TRBJ2-3
CDR3aa: CASSSRGGADTQYF
CDR3nt: TGTGCCAGCAGTTCGCGGGGGGGGGCAGATACGCAGTATTTT

abundance: -
d_gene: TRBD1
v_gene: TRBV29-1
j_gene: TRBJ2-7
CDR3aa: CSVKTPGQGTYEQYF
CDR3nt: TGCAGCGTTAAGACCCCGGGACAGGGAACCTACGAGCAGTACTTC

abundance: -
d_gene: TRBD2
v_gene: TRBV28
j_gene: TRBJ2-7
CDR3aa: CASSTLAGRYEQYF
CDR3nt: TGTGCCAGCAGTACCCTAGCGGGCCGCTACGAGCAGTACTTC

abundance: -
d_gene: -
v_gene: TRBV2
j_gene: TRBJ1-2
CDR3aa: CASEPTGPLYGYTF
CDR3nt: TGTGCCAGCGAACCTACAGGGCCCCTCTATGGCTACACCTTC

abundance: few
d_gene: TRBD1
v_gene: TRBV7-6
j_gene: TRBJ1-1
CDR3aa: CASSLPTGMVSEAFF
CDR3nt: TGTGCCAGCAGCCTACCGACAGGGATGGTGTCTGAAGCTTTCTTT

abundance: -
d_gene: TRBD2
v_gene: TRBV11-2
j_gene: TRBJ2-7
CDR3aa: CASSLAPSGGSYEQYF
CDR3nt: TGTGCCAGCAGCTTAGCCCCCAGCGGGGGTTCCTACGAGCAGTACTTC